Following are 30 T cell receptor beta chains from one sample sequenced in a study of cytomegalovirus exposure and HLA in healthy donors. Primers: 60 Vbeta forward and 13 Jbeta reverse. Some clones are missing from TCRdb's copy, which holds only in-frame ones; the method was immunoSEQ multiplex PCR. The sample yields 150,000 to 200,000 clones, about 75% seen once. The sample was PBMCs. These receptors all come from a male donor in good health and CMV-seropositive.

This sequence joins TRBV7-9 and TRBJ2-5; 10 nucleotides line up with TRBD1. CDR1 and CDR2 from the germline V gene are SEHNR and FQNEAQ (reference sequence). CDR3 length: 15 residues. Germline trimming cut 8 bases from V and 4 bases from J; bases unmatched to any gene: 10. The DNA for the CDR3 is TGTGCCAGCGGAACCGGGACAGGGGTTGGAGAGACCCAGTACTTC. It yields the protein CASGTGTGVGETQYF.

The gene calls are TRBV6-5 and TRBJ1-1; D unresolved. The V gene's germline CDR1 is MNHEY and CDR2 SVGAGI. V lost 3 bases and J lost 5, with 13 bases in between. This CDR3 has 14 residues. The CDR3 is CASSYLEGYTEAFF. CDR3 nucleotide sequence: TGTGCCAGCAGTTATTTGGAGGGCTATACTGAAGCTTTCTTT.

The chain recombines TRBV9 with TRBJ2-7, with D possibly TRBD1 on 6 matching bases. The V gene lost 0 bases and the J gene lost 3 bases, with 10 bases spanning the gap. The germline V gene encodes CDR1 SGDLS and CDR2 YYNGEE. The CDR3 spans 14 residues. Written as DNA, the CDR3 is TGTGCCAGCAGCGTAGAAAAAGGGGGCTACGAGCAGTACTTC. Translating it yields CASSVEKGGYEQYF. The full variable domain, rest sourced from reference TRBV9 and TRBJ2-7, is DSGVTQTPKHLITATGQRVTLRCSPRSGDLSVYWYQQSLDQGLQFLIQYYNGEERAKGNILERFSAQQFPDLHSELNLSSLELGDSALYFCASSVEKGGYEQYFGPGTRLTVT.

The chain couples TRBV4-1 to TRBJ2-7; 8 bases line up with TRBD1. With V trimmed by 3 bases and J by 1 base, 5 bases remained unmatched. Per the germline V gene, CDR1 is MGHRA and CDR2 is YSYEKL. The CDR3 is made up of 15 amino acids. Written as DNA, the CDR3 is TGCGCCAGCAGCCAGGGAGGACAGGGATCCTACGAGCAGTACTTC. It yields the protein CASSQGGQGSYEQYF.

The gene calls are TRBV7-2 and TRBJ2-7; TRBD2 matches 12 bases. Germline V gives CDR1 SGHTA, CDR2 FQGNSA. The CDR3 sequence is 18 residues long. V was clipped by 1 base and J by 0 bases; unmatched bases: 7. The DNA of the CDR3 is TGTGCCAGCAGCTTAGGTCCTAGCGGGGGGGCCGGCTCCTACGAGCAGTACTTC. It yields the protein CASSLGPSGGAGSYEQYF. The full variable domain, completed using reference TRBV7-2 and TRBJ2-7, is GAGVSQSPSNKVTEKGKDVELRCDPISGHTALYWYRQSLGQGLEFLIYFQGNSAPDKSGLPSDRFSAERTGGSVSTLTIQRTQQEDSAVYLCASSLGPSGGAGSYEQYFGPGTRLTVT.

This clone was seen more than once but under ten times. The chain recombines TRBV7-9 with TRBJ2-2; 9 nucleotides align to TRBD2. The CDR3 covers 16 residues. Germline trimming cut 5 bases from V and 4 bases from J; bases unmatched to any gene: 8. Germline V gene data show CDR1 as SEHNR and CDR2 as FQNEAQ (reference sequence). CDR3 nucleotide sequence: TGTGCCAGCAGCGCCACCGGGACTAGCTCCACCGGGGAGCTGTTTTTT. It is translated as CASSATGTSSTGELFF.

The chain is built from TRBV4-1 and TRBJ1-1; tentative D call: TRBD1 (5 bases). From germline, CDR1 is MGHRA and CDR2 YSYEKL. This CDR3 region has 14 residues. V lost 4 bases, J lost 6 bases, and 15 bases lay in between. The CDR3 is CASSPMGGTPEAFF. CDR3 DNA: TGCGCCAGCAGCCCCATGGGGGGAACACCTGAAGCTTTCTTT.

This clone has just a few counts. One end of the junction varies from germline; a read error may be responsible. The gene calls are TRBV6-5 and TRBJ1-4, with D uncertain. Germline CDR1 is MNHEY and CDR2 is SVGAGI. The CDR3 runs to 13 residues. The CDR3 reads CASSYSREENLFF. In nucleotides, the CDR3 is TGTGCCAGCAGTTACTCCCGGGAGGAAAACCTGTTTTTT.

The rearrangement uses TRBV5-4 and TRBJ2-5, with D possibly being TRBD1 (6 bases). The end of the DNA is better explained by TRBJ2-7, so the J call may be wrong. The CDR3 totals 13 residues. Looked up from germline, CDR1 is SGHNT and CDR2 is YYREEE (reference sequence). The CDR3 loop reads CASSPTGRDEQYF. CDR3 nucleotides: TGTGCCAGCAGCCCGACAGGTCGGGACGAGCAGTACTTC.

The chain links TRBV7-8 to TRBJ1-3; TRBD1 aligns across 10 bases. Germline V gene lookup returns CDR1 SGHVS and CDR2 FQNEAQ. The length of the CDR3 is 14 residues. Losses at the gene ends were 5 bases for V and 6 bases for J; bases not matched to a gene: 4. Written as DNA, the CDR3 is TGTGCCAGCAGCCATGGACAGGGGGTAAACACCATATATTTT. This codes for CASSHGQGVNTIYF.

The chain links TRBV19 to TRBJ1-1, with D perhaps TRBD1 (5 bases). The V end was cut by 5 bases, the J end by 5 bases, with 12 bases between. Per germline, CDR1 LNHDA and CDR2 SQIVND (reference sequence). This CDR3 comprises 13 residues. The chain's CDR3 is CASSATRDTEAFF. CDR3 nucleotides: TGTGCCAGTAGTGCGACCAGGGATACTGAAGCTTTCTTT.

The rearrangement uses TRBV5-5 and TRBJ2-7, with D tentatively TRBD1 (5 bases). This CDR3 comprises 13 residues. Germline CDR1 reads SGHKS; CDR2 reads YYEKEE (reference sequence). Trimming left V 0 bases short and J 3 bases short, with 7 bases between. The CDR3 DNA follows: TGTGCCAGCAGCTTGGGACAGTACTACGAGCAGTACTTC. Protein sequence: CASSLGQYYEQYF.

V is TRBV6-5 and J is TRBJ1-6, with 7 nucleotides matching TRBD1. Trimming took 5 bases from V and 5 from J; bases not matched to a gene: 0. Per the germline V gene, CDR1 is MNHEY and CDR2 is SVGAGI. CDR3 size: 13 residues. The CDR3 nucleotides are TGTGCCAGCAGTGACAGGGATAATTCACCCCTCCACTTT. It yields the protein CASSDRDNSPLHF.

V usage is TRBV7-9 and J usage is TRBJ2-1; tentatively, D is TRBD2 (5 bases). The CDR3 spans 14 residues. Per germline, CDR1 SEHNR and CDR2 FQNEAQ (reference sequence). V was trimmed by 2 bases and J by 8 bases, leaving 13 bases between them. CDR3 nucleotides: TGTGCCAGCAGCTTAAGCTGGGAGAGGGATGAGCAGTTCTTC. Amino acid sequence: CASSLSWERDEQFF. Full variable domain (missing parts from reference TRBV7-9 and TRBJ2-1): DTGVSQNPRHKITKRGQNVTFRCDPISEHNRLYWYRQTLGQGPEFLTYFQNEAQLEKSRLLSDRFSAERPKGSFSTLEIQRTEQGDSAMYLCASSLSWERDEQFFGPGTRLTVL.

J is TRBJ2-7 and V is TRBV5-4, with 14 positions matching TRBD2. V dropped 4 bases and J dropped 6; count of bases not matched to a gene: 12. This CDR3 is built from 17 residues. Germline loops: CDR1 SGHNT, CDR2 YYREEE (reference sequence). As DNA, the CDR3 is TGTGCCAGCAGCCAGTCGGGACTAGCGGGGGCCTCTTTCGAGCAGTACTTC. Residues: CASSQSGLAGASFEQYF. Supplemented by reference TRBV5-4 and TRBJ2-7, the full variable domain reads ETGVTQSPTHLIKTRGQQVTLRCSSQSGHNTVSWYQQALGQGPQFIFQYYREEENGRGNFPPRFSGLQFPNYSSELNVNALELDDSALYLCASSQSGLAGASFEQYFGPGTRLTVT.

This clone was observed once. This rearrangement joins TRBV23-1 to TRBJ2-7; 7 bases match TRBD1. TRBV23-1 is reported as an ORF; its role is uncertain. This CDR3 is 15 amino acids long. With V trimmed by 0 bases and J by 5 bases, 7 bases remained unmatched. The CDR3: CASSQSRDRVNEQYF. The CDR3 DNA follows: TGCGCCAGCAGTCAATCAAGAGACAGGGTCAACGAGCAGTACTTC.

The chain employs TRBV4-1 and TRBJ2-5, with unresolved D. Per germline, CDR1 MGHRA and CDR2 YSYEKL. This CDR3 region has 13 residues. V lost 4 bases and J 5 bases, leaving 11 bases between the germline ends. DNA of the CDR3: TGCGCCAGCAGCCGTGGCGGCCTGGAGACCCAGTACTTC. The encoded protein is CASSRGGLETQYF.

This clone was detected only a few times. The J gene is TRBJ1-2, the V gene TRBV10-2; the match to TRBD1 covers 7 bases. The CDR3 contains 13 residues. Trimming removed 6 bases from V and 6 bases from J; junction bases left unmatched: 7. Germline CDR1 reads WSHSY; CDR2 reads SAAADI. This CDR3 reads CASRLATGHGYTF. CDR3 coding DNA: TGCGCCAGCAGACTGGCGACAGGGCATGGCTACACCTTC.

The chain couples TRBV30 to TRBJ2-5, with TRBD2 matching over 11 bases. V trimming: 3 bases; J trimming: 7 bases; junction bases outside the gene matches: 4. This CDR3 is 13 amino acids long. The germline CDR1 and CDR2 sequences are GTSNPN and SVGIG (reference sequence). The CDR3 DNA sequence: TGTGCCTGGAGAGGGACTAGCGGAGGGACCCAGTACTTC. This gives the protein CAWRGTSGGTQYF.

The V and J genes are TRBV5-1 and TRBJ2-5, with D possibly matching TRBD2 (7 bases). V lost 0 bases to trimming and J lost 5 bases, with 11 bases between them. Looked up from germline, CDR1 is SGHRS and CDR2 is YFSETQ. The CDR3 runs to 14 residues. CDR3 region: CASSLDREGETQYF. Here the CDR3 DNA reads TGCGCCAGCAGCTTGGACAGGGAGGGGGAGACCCAGTACTTC.

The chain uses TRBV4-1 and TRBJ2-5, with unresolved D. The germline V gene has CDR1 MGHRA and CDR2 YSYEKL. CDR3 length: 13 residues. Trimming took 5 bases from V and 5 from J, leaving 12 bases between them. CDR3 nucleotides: TGCGCCAGCAGCTTACTAACGATGGAGACCCAGTACTTC. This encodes CASSLLTMETQYF.

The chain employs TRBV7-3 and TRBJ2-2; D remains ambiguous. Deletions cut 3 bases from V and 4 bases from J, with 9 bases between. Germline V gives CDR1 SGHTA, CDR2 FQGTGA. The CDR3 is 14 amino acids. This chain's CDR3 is CASSFAPLTGELFF. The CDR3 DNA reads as TGTGCCAGCAGCTTTGCGCCCCTCACCGGGGAGCTGTTTTTT.

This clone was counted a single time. The CDR3 spells CASSPRTGLRTEAFF. In DNA, the CDR3 is TGTGCCAGCAGTCCCCGGACAGGGCTGCGCACTGAAGCTTTCTTT. This sequence joins TRBV27 and TRBJ1-1, with TRBD1 matching 8 bases. With 5 bases clipped from V and 4 bases from J, the junction kept 9 bases outside the gene matches. The CDR3 runs to 15 residues. CDR1 and CDR2 (germline): MNHEY, SMNVEV (reference sequence).

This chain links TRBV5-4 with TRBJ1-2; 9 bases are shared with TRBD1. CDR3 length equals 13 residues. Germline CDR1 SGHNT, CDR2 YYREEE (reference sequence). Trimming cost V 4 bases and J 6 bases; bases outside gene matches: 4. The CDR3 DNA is TGTGCCAGCAGCAAGGGGACAGGGAATGGCTACACCTTC. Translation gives CASSKGTGNGYTF.

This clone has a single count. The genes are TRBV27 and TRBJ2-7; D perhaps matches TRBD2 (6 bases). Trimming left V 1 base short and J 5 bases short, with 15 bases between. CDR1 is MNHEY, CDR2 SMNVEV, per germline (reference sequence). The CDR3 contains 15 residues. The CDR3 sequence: CASSLFHGSRNEQYF. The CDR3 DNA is TGTGCCAGCAGTTTATTCCACGGGAGTAGGAACGAGCAGTACTTC.

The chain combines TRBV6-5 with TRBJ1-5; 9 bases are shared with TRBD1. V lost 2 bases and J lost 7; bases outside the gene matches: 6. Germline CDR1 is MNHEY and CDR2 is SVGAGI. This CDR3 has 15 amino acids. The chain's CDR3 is CASSYGQGNWQPQHF. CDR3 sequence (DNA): TGTGCCAGCAGTTACGGACAGGGGAATTGGCAGCCCCAGCATTTT.

The CDR3 DNA is TGTGCCAGCAGCTTAACTGAGTCCTCCTGGGGCTACACCTTC. Translating it yields CASSLTESSWGYTF. The chain carries TRBV7-9 and TRBJ1-2; D is undetermined. Germline loops: CDR1 SEHNR, CDR2 FQNEAQ (reference sequence). V lost 2 bases, J lost 8 bases, and 15 bases lay in between. This CDR3 spans 14 amino acids.

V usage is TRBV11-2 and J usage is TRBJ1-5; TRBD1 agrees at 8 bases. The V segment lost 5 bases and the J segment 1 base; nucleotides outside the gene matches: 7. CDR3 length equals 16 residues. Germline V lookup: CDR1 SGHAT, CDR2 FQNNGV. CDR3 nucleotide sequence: TGTGCCAGCAGCATATGGGGACAGGAAAGCAATCAGCCCCAGCATTTT. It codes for CASSIWGQESNQPQHF.

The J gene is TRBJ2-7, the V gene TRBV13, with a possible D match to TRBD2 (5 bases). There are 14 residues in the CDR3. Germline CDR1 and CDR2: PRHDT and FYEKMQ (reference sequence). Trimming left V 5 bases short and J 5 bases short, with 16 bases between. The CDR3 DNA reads TGTGCCAGCAGCCCCCCGCGGGCTGCCGACGAGCAGTACTTC. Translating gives CASSPPRAADEQYF.

Written as DNA, the CDR3 is TGTGCCAGCAGCTCCTCGCCTAGCGGGACCTACGAGCAGTACTTC. Translation gives CASSSSPSGTYEQYF. The chain couples TRBV11-2 to TRBJ2-7; TRBD2 matches 9 bases. Unmatched junction bases numbered 6, after V lost 4 bases and J lost 2 bases. Germline-derived CDR1 and CDR2 are SGHAT and FQNNGV. This CDR3 has 15 amino acids.